This passage covers 3 T cell receptor beta chains from one sample sequenced in a study of blood T cell repertoires in COVID-19. TCRdb keeps only in-frame clones here, not all; method: immunoSEQ multiplex PCR. This sample carries roughly 60,000 clones, approximately 90% of them seen once, and the ten largest clones take 10%. The sequencing input was peripheral blood. These receptor sequences come from a human donor with acute or convalescent COVID-19. The donor label of this sample is uncertain.

The chain joins TRBV3-1 (or the pseudogene TRBV3-2) to TRBJ1-6, with D tentatively TRBD1 (5 bases). Germline V gene sequence: CDR1 LGHDT, CDR2 YNNKEL (reference sequence). Trimming shortened V by 0 bases and J by 0 bases, and 12 bases separated the two germline ends. The CDR3 loop spans 18 amino acids. CDR3 sequence: CASSQDWGVSSYNSPLHF. For the CDR3, the DNA is TGTGCCAGCAGCCAAGATTGGGGGGTAAGCTCCTATAATTCACCCCTCCACTTT.

This clone has just one count. The gene calls are TRBV5-1 and TRBJ2-3, with D unclear. Germline lookup yields CDR1 SGHRS and CDR2 YFSETQ. The CDR3 consists of 13 residues. V gave up 0 bases and J gave up 7 bases, with 9 bases separating them. DNA of the CDR3: TGCGCCAGCAGCTTGGCCGAAGCGAATACGCAGTATTTT. Translating it yields CASSLAEANTQYF.

This CDR3 is CASSLHPQGRLNSPLHF. The CDR3 DNA sequence: TGTGCCAGCAGTCTACATCCTCAGGGCAGGCTTAATTCACCCCTCCACTTT. The V gene is TRBV28, the J gene TRBJ1-6, with a tentative D call TRBD1 (5 bases). The germline V gene has CDR1 MDHEN and CDR2 SYDVKM. The CDR3 has 17 residues. The V gene lost 5 bases and the J gene lost 6 bases, with 20 bases spanning the gap.